These T cell receptor beta chains were read from a single sample in a study of cytomegalovirus exposure and HLA in healthy donors. Assay: immunoSEQ multiplex PCR; the TCRdb copy retains only in-frame clones and omits some. There are 65,000 to 90,000 clones in the sample; about 78% occur only once, and 8% to 9.5% lies in the top ten. The sequenced sample consisted of PBMCs. The receptors here all came from a woman aged 40 to 55 in good health and CMV-seropositive. Both conserved end residues are trimmed from each CDR3. Fields, in order: V gene, CDR3 length, CDR3 protein.

V gene: TRBV6-6; CDR3 length: 14; CDR3 protein: ASSYLGGRSTDTQY
V gene: TRBV30; CDR3 length: 12; CDR3 protein: AWSVPGRVYGYT
V gene: TRBV29-1; CDR3 length: 10; CDR3 protein: SVDQGAGELF
V gene: TRBV10-3; CDR3 length: 12; CDR3 protein: AISLDTDRQPQH
V gene: TRBV5-6; CDR3 length: 9; CDR3 protein: ASSLRETQY
V gene: TRBV6-1; CDR3 length: 10; CDR3 protein: ASSVTSDEQF
V gene: TRBV27; CDR3 length: 12; CDR3 protein: ASSFAGGVEKLF
V gene: TRBV28; CDR3 length: 12; CDR3 protein: ASRQGQANSPLH
V gene: TRBV30; CDR3 length: 12; CDR3 protein: AWSRGGTNEKLF
V gene: TRBV6-6; CDR3 length: 12; CDR3 protein: ASSRPGEGNGYT